These 20 T cell receptor beta chains were sequenced from one sample in a study of shared clonotypes between healthy human individuals. Assay: immunoSEQ multiplex PCR; the TCRdb copy retains only in-frame clones and omits some. The sample shows over a million clones, around 74% of them seen only once. The source material was memory CD4+ T cells sorted from blood. Stated subset: CD45RA-negative fraction. The source is a young man in good health.

CDR3 residues: CASNAAGGVDYGYTF. CDR3 bases: TGTGCCAGTAACGCGGCAGGGGGTGTGGACTATGGCTACACCTTC. This chain links TRBV19 with TRBJ1-2, with 7 bases fitting TRBD1. CDR3 size: 15 residues. V was pared by 7 bases and J by 3 bases, with 11 bases of the junction left unmatched. In germline, CDR1 is LNHDA, CDR2 SQIVND (reference sequence).

The V call is TRBV19, the J call TRBJ1-1, with D possibly TRBD1 on 5 matching bases. Germline CDR1 is LNHDA and CDR2 is SQIVND (reference sequence). This CDR3 has 15 residues. The V gene lost 1 base and the J gene lost 4 bases, with 13 bases spanning the gap. CDR3 in DNA: TGTGCCAGTAGTATAGTGAGAGGGGCTTCCACTGAAGCTTTCTTT. Residues: CASSIVRGASTEAFF.

This rearrangement joins TRBV5-8 to TRBJ2-3, with 8 bases aligning to TRBD1. This CDR3 comprises 17 residues. Unmatched junction bases numbered 7, after V lost 0 bases and J lost 1 base. Germline assignment: CDR1 SGHTS and CDR2 YDEGEE. CDR3: CASSLAQGAPRTDTQYF. CDR3 bases: TGTGCCAGCAGCTTGGCCCAGGGGGCCCCACGCACAGATACGCAGTATTTT.

The rearrangement links TRBV6-1 to TRBJ1-1; 7 bases are a match to TRBD1. The CDR3 runs to 15 residues. The germline CDR1 and CDR2 sequences are MNHNS and SASEGT. The V and J ends lost 3 bases and 9 bases, in that order; junction bases with no gene match: 13. In nucleotides, the CDR3 is TGTGCCAGCAGTGAGGAGACAGGGATTTTAAGTCAAGCTTTCTTT. Translating it yields CASSEETGILSQAFF.

V is TRBV20-1 and J is TRBJ2-7, with D tentatively TRBD2 (6 bases). This CDR3 is 11 amino acids long. Germline assignment: CDR1 DFQATT and CDR2 SNEGSKA (reference sequence). V was cut by 7 bases and J by 4 bases, with 11 bases left in between. CDR3: CSGGVEYEQYF. CDR3 bases: TGCAGTGGGGGGGTTGAGTACGAGCAGTACTTC.

The rearrangement uses TRBV28 and TRBJ1-2; 9 nucleotides agree with TRBD1. The V and J ends lost 6 bases and 8 bases, in that order; junction bases with no gene match: 7. The CDR3 extends over 13 amino acids. Germline CDR1 reads MDHEN; CDR2 reads SYDVKM. The CDR3 region has the DNA TGTGCCAGCAGGGGGGGACAGGGAGGCGGCTACACCTTC. As protein: CASRGGQGGGYTF.

CDR3: CASSLIRNSGANVLTF. The CDR3 nucleotides are TGTGCCAGCAGTTTAATTAGGAACTCTGGGGCCAACGTCCTGACTTTC. V and J are TRBV28 and TRBJ2-6, with D unclear. This CDR3 is built from 16 residues. Per the germline V gene, CDR1 is MDHEN and CDR2 is SYDVKM. V was clipped by 2 bases and J by 0 bases, with 8 bases between them.

This chain links TRBV6-4 with TRBJ2-3, with 7 bases aligning to TRBD2. With 6 bases clipped from V and 2 bases from J, the junction kept 8 bases outside the gene matches. The length of the CDR3 is 15 residues. Germline values: CDR1 MRHNA, CDR2 SNTAGT. The CDR3 here is CASSPILAATDTQYF. CDR3 nucleotides: TGTGCCAGCAGCCCCATTCTAGCGGCCACAGATACGCAGTATTTT.

Concerning this clone itself: Just one base apart from a much larger clone, this may be a read error. The chain couples TRBV5-6 to TRBJ2-2; the D is unclear. CDR3 length equals 12 residues. Per the germline V gene, CDR1 is SGHDT and CDR2 is YYEEEE. V gave up 5 bases and J gave up 4 bases, with 6 bases separating them. As DNA, the CDR3 is TGTGCCAGCAGTTATACCACCGGGGAGCTGTTTTTT. Protein sequence: CASSYTTGELFF.

V and J are TRBV28 and TRBJ1-1; 7 bases map to TRBD1. V lost 8 bases to trimming and J lost 1 base; unmatched junction nucleotides: 4. This CDR3 is 13 amino acids long. Germline CDR1 and CDR2: MDHEN and SYDVKM. The CDR3 loop reads CASHRGWNTEAFF. The CDR3 DNA is TGTGCCAGCCACAGGGGCTGGAACACTGAAGCTTTCTTT.

The chain joins TRBV6-1 to TRBJ1-2, with 7 bases identical to TRBD1. Germline V gene lookup returns CDR1 MNHNS and CDR2 SASEGT. Trimming cost V 5 bases and J 4 bases; bases outside gene matches: 7. The CDR3 runs to 14 residues. The CDR3 spells CASSPRQGLYGYTF. The CDR3 bases are TGTGCCAGCAGTCCGCGACAGGGTCTCTATGGCTACACCTTC.

Note on this clone: At one of its ends the junction is not consistent with the germline gene, which may arise from a read error. This specimen includes other DNA sequences encoding the same CDR3. The chain carries TRBV7-7 and TRBJ2-3; D uncertain. The CDR3 sequence is 13 residues long. Germline V gene data show CDR1 as SSHAT and CDR2 as FNYEAQ (reference sequence). DNA of the CDR3: TGTGCTAGCAGCTTAGATCGCACAGATACGCAGTATTTT. Encoded protein: CASSLDRTDTQYF.

V and J are TRBV6-5 and TRBJ1-6, with a possible D match to TRBD1 (5 bases). Germline V gene lookup returns CDR1 MNHEY and CDR2 SVGAGI. The germline V and J ends were trimmed by 6 bases and 9 bases, with 18 bases remaining between them. CDR3 length equals 15 residues. The chain's CDR3 is CASRSGEGRISPLHF. DNA of the CDR3: TGTGCCAGCAGGAGTGGTGAGGGGCGGATTTCACCCCTCCACTTT.

The rearrangement links TRBV7-3 to TRBJ1-1, with 10 bases fitting TRBD1. Germline values: CDR1 SGHTA, CDR2 FQGTGA. This CDR3 contains 14 residues. After removal of 5 bases from V and 4 bases from J, the junction contained 4 bases not matched to a gene. The CDR3 sequence is CASSIGQGGTEAFF. The DNA for the CDR3 is TGTGCCAGCAGCATAGGACAGGGGGGCACTGAAGCTTTCTTT.

The chain recombines TRBV5-1 with TRBJ2-3; a possible D gene is TRBD2 (5 bases). The germline gives CDR1 SGHRS, CDR2 YFSETQ. This CDR3 has 12 amino acids. Trimming left V 4 bases short and J 11 bases short, with 14 bases between. The CDR3 sequence: CASSDRPGKQYF. Written as DNA, the CDR3 is TGCGCCAGCAGCGACCGGCCGGGAAAGCAGTATTTT.

The chain has TRBV5-1 and TRBJ2-1; D might be TRBD1 (7 bases). V was trimmed by 2 bases and J by 8 bases, leaving 17 bases between them. Germline values: CDR1 SGHRS, CDR2 YFSETQ. The CDR3 length is 15 residues. The CDR3 loop reads CASSLGGRGVDEQFF. The DNA of the CDR3 is TGCGCCAGCAGCTTAGGTGGCAGGGGGGTCGATGAGCAGTTCTTC.

Regarding this clone: This may come from a read error, since a much larger clone is one base off. This sample includes further DNA sequences coding for the same CDR3. The gene calls are TRBV5-1 and TRBJ2-7, with a possible D match to TRBD1 (5 bases). Trimming took off 0 bases at V and 1 base at J, with 8 bases between the two ends. Germline CDR1 and CDR2: SGHRS and YFSETQ. CDR3 length: 14 amino acids. CDR3 region: CASSLGQGSYEQYF. In nucleotides, the CDR3 is TGCGCCAGCAGCTTGGGGCAGGGTTCCTACGAGCAGTACTTC.

The rearrangement joins TRBV10-3 to TRBJ2-2, with 9 bases matching TRBD1. Germline values: CDR1 ENHRY, CDR2 SYGVKD. The length of the CDR3 is 15 residues. V trimming: 4 bases; J trimming: 6 bases; junction bases outside the gene matches: 6. This chain's CDR3 is CAISGRDRDAGELFF. CDR3 coding DNA: TGTGCCATCAGTGGCAGGGACAGGGATGCCGGGGAGCTGTTTTTT.

CDR3 sequence reads: CAWDYFTNTGELFF. DNA of the CDR3: TGTGCCTGGGACTATTTTACGAACACCGGGGAGCTGTTTTTT. This chain connects TRBV30 to TRBJ2-2; possibly TRBD2 for D (5 bases). Between the trimmed V and J ends, which lost 5 bases and 0 bases, there was a span of 10 bases. The CDR3 runs to 14 residues. CDR1 GTSNPN and CDR2 SVGIG come from the germline V gene (reference sequence).

This clone occurred a few times. The J gene is TRBJ2-7, the V gene TRBV11-2; the D is unclear. Trimming pared 1 base from V and 6 bases from J, leaving 4 bases between. The CDR3 sequence is 11 residues long. Germline V CDR1 and CDR2: SGHAT, FQNNGV. The CDR3 sequence is CASSLGVEQYF. The CDR3 coding sequence is TGTGCCAGCAGCTTAGGGGTCGAGCAGTACTTC.